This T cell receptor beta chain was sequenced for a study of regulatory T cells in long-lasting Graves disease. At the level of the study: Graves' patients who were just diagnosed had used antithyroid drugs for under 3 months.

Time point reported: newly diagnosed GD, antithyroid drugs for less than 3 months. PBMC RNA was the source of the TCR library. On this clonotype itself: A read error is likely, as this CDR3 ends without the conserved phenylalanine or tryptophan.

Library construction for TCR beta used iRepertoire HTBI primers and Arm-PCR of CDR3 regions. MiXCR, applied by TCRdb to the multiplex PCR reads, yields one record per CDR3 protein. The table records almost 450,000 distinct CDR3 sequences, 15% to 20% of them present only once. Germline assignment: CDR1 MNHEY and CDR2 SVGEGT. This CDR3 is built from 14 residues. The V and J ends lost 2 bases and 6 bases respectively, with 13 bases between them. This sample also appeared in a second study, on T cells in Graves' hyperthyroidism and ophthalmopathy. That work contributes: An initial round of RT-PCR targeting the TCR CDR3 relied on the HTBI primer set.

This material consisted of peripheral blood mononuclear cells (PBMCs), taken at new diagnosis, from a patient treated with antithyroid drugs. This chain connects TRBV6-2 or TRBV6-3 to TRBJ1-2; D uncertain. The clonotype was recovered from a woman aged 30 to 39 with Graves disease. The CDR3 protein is CASSYQPGYNGYTL. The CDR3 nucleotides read TGTGCCAGCAGTTACCAGCCAGGATATAATGGCTACACCCTC.